The rows below give T cell receptor beta chains drawn from one sample of a study of blood T cells in healthy people across ages. From the 5' RACE reads, TCRdb called clonotypes with MiXCR, one entry per CDR3 protein. Here the sample spans 550,000 to 800,000 distinct CDR3 sequences, about 30% being singletons. The sample taken for sequencing was blood. Receptors originate from a woman aged 80 or older in good health. Each CDR3 is given with its conserved first and last residue.

cdr3_length	v_call	j_call	cdr3_aa
14	TRBV6-6	TRBJ1-5	CAAYKGEGNQPQHF
14	TRBV6-2/TRBV6-3	TRBJ2-5	CASSLAGGTNEQYF
13	TRBV7-3	TRBJ2-3	CASSDQVGDTQYF
13	TRBV6-1	TRBJ1-6	CASSAKGAQPLHF
15	TRBV6-6	TRBJ2-3	CASSQTGGSTDTQYF
12	TRBV29-1	TRBJ2-1	CSINSGGNEQFF
15	TRBV20-1	TRBJ1-4	CSATPPGTGSEKLFF
18	TRBV5-1	TRBJ1-5	CASSLTASGINSNQPQHF
15	TRBV5-5	TRBJ1-5	CASSPTWYSNQPQHF
18	TRBV7-3	TRBJ2-6	CASRKVRTGASGANVLTF
12	TRBV6-2/TRBV6-3	TRBJ2-3	CASGIAGNTQYF
11	TRBV29-1	TRBJ2-3	CSVAKTDTQYF
15	TRBV20-1	TRBJ2-1	CSILGTGAGRNEQFF
12	TRBV20-1	TRBJ2-1	CSGELVGNEQFF
14	TRBV30	TRBJ1-2	CAWSQQQWNYGYTF
16	TRBV7-9	TRBJ1-6	CASRLPEQGRNSPLHF
13	TRBV11-2	TRBJ2-7	CASSLRTPHEQYF
14	TRBV18	TRBJ2-3	CASSHPGFIDTQYF
19	TRBV4-1	TRBJ2-3	CASSLSNQRTISPTDTQYF
14	TRBV29-1	TRBJ1-2	CSASPSTGGSGYTF
16	TRBV19	TRBJ2-3	CASRFLRDLDGATQYF
18	TRBV28	TRBJ2-6	CASTTGPGTLSGANVPTF
13	TRBV6-5	TRBJ2-5	CASKLGASGTQYF
16	TRBV19	TRBJ2-3	CASSTGQALSTDTQYF
15	TRBV28	TRBJ2-7	CASRIHGSQTYEQYF
14	TRBV28	.	CASSFNGGRETQYF
14	TRBV7-9	TRBJ2-7	CASRPGTGADEQYF
16	TRBV20-1	TRBJ1-2	CSASRDQTGGSYGYTF
15	TRBV20-1	TRBJ1-1	CSALPGRLSEGEAFF
14	TRBV7-2	TRBJ1-4	CASSLTPYNEKLFF
15	TRBV5-5	TRBJ2-1	CASSFGLGAYNEQFF
13	TRBV7-2	TRBJ2-7	CASSLELANEQYF
15	TRBV20-1	.	CSARTTSGFDYEQYF
13	TRBV29-1	TRBJ2-5	CSVERGIQETQYF
12	TRBV25-1	TRBJ1-6	CASSKQGSPLHF
16	TRBV6-5	TRBJ1-1	CASSKGQGARGTEAFF
15	TRBV6-6	TRBJ1-1	CASSHYPRGDTEAFF
15	TRBV5-8	TRBJ2-1	CASSPGTQQVHEQFF
18	TRBV6-1	TRBJ2-6	CASSPGLAGVSGANVLTF
16	TRBV7-9	TRBJ2-7	CASSLSAGQGVYEQYF
15	TRBV7-9	TRBJ2-1	CASSAPGAHYNEQFF
12	TRBV11-3	TRBJ2-7	CVSSIQGGEQYF
14	TRBV20-1	TRBJ2-7	CSARLAGFHYEQYF
15	TRBV7-3	TRBJ1-2	CASSLFNGAVNGYTF
16	TRBV5-1	TRBJ1-5	CASSLGTGGNNQPQHF
15	TRBV20-1	TRBJ2-1	CSARGRESSYNEQFF
14	TRBV20-1	TRBJ2-1	CSAGEGGGHNEQFF
14	TRBV20-1	TRBJ2-7	CSARRDPRSYEQYF
10	TRBV30	TRBJ1-4	CAWGGEKRFF
15	TRBV5-1	TRBJ1-4	CASSFSGQWGEKLFF
16	TRBV29-1	TRBJ2-6	CSVETDLGSGANVLTF
15	TRBV2	TRBJ1-5	CASLDRVVGNQPQHF
13	TRBV7-2	TRBJ1-2	CASSPWGEWGYTF
15	TRBV3-1	TRBJ2-4	CASSHGDGAKNIQYF